Below, 2 T cell receptor beta chains from the same sample are listed, as sequenced in a study of PD-1 blockade in classical Hodgkin lymphoma. The protocol was immunoSEQ multiplex PCR, while the TCRdb copy is restricted to in-frame clones and leaves out a portion. The sample carries 5,000 to 6,000 clones, more than 50% recorded once. Patients all relapsed after autologous stem cell transplantation, and there was variation in brentuximab vedotin exposure. The sample in question was peripheral blood mononuclear cells (PBMCs), obtained at baseline. These receptor sequences come from a human donor with classical Hodgkin lymphoma.

Sample share makes this clone medium-sized. J is TRBJ2-7 and V is TRBV4-3; a possible D gene is TRBD1 (6 bases). The CDR3 totals 13 residues. V lost 6 bases, J lost 4 bases, and 13 bases lay in between. Per germline, CDR1 LGHNA and CDR2 YSLEER. CDR3 region: CASSAYRDYEQYF. The CDR3 nucleotides are TGCGCCAGCAGTGCATACAGGGATTACGAGCAGTACTTC.

The rearrangement uses TRBV27 and TRBJ2-2, with unresolved D. The CDR3 runs 15 residues. Germline CDR1 and CDR2: MNHEY and SMNVEV (reference sequence). Deletions cut 6 bases from V and 2 bases from J, with 13 bases between. The chain's CDR3 is CASSPGRANTGELFF. The CDR3 DNA reads TGTGCCAGCAGCCCTGGACGTGCCAACACCGGGGAGCTGTTTTTT.